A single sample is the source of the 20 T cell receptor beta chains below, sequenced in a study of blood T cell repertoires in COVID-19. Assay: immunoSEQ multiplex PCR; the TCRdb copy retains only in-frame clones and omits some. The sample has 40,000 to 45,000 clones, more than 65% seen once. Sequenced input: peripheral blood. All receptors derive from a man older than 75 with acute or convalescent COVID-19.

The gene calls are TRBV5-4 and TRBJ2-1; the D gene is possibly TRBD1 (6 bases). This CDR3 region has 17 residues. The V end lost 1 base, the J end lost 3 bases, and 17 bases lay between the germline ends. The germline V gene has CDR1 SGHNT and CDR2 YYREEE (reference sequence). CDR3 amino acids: CASSLNGALDSYNEQFF. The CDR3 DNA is TGTGCCAGCAGCTTGAATGGTGCTTTGGACAGCTACAATGAGCAGTTCTTC.

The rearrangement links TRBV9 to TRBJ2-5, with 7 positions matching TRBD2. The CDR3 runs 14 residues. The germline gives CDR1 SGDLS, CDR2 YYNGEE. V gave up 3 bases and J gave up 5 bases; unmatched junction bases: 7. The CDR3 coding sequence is TGTGCCAGCAGCGCAGGACTAGGAGGGGAGACCCAGTACTTC. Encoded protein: CASSAGLGGETQYF.

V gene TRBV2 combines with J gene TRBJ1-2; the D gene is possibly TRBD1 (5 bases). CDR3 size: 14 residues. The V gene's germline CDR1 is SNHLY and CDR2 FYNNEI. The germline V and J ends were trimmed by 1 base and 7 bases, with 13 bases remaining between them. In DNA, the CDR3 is TGTGCCAGCAGTGAAGTTAGTAGGGGCGCTGGCTACACCTTC. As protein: CASSEVSRGAGYTF.

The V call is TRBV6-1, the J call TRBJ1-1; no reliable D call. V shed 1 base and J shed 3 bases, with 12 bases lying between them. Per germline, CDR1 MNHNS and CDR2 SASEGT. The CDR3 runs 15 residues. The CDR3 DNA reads TGTGCCAGCAGTGAAGGGGGAAGGAGGGACACTGAAGCTTTCTTT. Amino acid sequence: CASSEGGRRDTEAFF.

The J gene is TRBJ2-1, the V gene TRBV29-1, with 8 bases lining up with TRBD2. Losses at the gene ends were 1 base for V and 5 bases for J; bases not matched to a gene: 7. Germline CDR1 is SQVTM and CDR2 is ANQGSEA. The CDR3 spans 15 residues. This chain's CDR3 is CSVEAAGLGDNEQFF. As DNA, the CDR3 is TGCAGCGTTGAAGCAGCGGGACTAGGGGACAATGAGCAGTTCTTC.

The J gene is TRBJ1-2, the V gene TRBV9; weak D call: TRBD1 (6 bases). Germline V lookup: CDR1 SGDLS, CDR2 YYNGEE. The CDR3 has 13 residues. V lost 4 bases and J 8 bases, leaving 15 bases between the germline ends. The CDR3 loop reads CASSYNRDNGYTF. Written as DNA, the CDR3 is TGTGCCAGCAGCTATAACAGGGACAACGGCTACACCTTC.

The CDR3 here is CASDALSGSSYEQYF. In nucleotides, the CDR3 is TGTGCCAGCGATGCGTTATCGGGTAGCTCCTACGAGCAGTACTTC. The V and J genes are TRBV28 and TRBJ2-7; D gene unclear. V was pared by 8 bases and J by 0 bases, with 17 bases between. The length of the CDR3 is 15 residues. Germline V gives CDR1 MDHEN, CDR2 SYDVKM.

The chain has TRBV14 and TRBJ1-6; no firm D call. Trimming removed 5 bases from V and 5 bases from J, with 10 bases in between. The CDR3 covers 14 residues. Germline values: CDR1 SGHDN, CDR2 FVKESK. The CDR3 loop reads CASSRELDNSPLHF. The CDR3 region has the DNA TGTGCCAGCAGCAGGGAGTTGGATAATTCACCCCTCCACTTT.

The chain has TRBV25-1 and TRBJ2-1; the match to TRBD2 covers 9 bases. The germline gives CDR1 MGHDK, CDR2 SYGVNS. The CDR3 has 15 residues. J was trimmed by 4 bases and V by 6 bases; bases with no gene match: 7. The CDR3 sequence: CASSHRLAGYNEQFF. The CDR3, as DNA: TGTGCCAGCAGCCATCGGCTAGCGGGGTACAATGAGCAGTTCTTC.

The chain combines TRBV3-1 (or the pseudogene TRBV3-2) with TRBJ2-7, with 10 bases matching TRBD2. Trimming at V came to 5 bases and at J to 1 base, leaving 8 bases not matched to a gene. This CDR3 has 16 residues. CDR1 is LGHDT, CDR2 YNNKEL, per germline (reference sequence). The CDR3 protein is CASSSLAGAWSYEQYF. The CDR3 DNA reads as TGTGCCAGCAGCAGTCTAGCGGGGGCCTGGTCCTACGAGCAGTACTTC.

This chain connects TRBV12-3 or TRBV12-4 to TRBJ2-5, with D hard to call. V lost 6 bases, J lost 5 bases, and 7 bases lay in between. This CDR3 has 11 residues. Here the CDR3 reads CASRYGETQYF. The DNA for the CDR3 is TGTGCCAGCAGATACGGGGAGACCCAGTACTTC.

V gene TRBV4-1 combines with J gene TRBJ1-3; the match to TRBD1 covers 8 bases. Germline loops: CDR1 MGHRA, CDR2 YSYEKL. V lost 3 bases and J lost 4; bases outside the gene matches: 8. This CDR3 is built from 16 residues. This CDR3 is CASSHNADRGGNTIYF. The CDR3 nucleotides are TGCGCCAGCAGCCATAACGCTGACAGGGGAGGAAACACCATATATTTT.

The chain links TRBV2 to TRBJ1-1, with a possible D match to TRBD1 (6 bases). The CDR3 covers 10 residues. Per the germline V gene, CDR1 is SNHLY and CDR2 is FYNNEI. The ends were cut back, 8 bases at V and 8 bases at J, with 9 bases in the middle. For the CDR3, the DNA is TGTGCCAGCCGGGGGGCCGAAGCTTTCTTT. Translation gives CASRGAEAFF. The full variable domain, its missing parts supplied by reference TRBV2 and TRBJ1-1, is EPEVTQTPSHQVTQMGQEVILRCVPISNHLYFYWYRQILGQKVEFLVSFYNNEISEKSEIFDDQFSVERPDGSNFTLKIRSTKLEDSAMYFCASRGAEAFFGQGTRLTVV.

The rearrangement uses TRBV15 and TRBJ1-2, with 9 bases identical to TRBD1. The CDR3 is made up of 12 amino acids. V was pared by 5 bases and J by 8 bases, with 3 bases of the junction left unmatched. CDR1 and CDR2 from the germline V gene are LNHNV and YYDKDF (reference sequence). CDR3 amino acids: CATSQDRGGYTF. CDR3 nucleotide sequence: TGTGCCACCAGCCAGGACAGGGGAGGCTACACCTTC.

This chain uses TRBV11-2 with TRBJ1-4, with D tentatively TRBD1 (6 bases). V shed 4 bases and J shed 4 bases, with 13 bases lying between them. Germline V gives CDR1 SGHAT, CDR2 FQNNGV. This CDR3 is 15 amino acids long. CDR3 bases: TGTGCCAGCAGCTCGGGAACAGGGCGTAATGAAAAACTGTTTTTT. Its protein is CASSSGTGRNEKLFF.

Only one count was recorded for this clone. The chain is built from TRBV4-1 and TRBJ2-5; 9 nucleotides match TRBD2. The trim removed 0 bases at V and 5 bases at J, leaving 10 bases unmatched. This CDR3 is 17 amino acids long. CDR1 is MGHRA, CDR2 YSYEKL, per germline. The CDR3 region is CASSQDLASGTGETQYF. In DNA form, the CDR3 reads TGCGCCAGCAGCCAAGATCTGGCTAGCGGGACGGGTGAGACCCAGTACTTC.

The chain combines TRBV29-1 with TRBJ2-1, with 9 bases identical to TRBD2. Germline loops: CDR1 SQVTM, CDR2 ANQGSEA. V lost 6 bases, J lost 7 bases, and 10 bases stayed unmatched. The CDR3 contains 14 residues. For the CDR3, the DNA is TGCAGCGTCACACCGCGGGGGGGGGATAATGAGCAGTTCTTC. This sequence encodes CSVTPRGGDNEQFF.

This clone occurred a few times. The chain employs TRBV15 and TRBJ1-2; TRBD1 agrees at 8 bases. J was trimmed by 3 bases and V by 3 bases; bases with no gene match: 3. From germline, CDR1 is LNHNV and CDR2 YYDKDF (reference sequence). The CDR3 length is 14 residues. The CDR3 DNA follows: TGTGCCACCAGCAGCCTGACAGGGGACTATGGCTACACCTTC. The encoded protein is CATSSLTGDYGYTF.

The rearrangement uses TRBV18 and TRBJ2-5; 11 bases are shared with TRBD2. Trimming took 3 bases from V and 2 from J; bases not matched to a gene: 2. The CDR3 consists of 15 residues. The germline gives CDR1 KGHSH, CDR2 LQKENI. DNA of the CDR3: TGTGCCAGCTCACCCCTAGCGGGGGGACAAGAGACCCAGTACTTC. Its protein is CASSPLAGGQETQYF.

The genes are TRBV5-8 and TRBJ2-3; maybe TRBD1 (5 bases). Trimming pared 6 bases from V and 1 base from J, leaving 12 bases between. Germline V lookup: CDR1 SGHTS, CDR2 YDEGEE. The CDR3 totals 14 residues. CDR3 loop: CASIPPRGTDTQYF. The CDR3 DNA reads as TGTGCCAGCATCCCGCCCAGGGGCACAGATACGCAGTATTTT.